One T cell receptor beta chain is described in this entry. Authors' analysis steps: Nucleated cell counts were estimated from reference gene primer amplification. Profiling relied on immunoSEQ multiplex PCR, and the TCRdb table lists in-frame clones only, not all of them. Clone size and the V and J calls come from that table; the DNA yielded D and trimming. The sample has approximately 220,000 clones; approximately 90% are singletons. Germline-derived CDR1 and CDR2 are SGHVS and FQNEAQ. This CDR3 region has 14 residues. The junction had 10 bases not matched to a gene; V was cut back by 5 bases and J by 9 bases. These data come from a study of blood T cell repertoires in COVID-19. Each participant's cohort was designated according to participant-reported clinical history.

The clonotype comes from a woman in her twenties or thirties with acute COVID-19. The sample comprised PBMCs or T cells enriched from blood (not recorded which). V usage is TRBV7-8 and J usage is TRBJ1-5; 7 nucleotides align to TRBD1. CDR3 sequence (DNA): TGTGCCAGCAGCCCCGGGACAGCCATGGGGCCCCAGCATTTT. Amino acid sequence: CASSPGTAMGPQHF.